This T cell receptor (beta chain) appears in the sequencing data of a study of shared clonotypes between healthy human individuals. At the level of the study: Ranging from 18 to 49 in age, donors were a couple of women and three men.

The naive CD8 population came from CD45RO-negative cells selected for CCR7, without terminally differentiated effector memory CD45RA+ cells. Comment on this clone: Its target is unknown.

Overall study results and limits: Represented diversity, genetic and exposure-history alike, was limited by few donors. Collection of samples was limited to blood; tissue repertoires likely differ.

Deep was the level used in running the assay. Produced via immunoSEQ multiplex PCR; TCRdb's table is partial and in-frame only. The sample has just over 2,000,000 clones, approximately 95% seen once. V was trimmed by 0 bases and J by 4 bases, leaving 5 bases between them. The CDR3 spans 13 residues. Per the germline V gene, CDR1 is WSHSY and CDR2 is SAAADI. The TCR originated in a man aged 18 to 29 in good health. The chain joins TRBV10-2 to TRBJ2-3; D ambiguous. Sample: naive CD8+ T cells sorted from blood. The CDR3 sequence is CASSESNPDTQYF. The CDR3 nucleotides are TGCGCCAGCAGTGAGTCGAATCCAGATACGCAGTATTTT.